This is a list of T cell receptor beta chains from one sample in a study of cytomegalovirus exposure and HLA in healthy donors. Only in-frame clones appear in the TCRdb table, and some are missing; sequencing was by immunoSEQ multiplex PCR. The sample has almost 75,000 clones, about 82% seen once; the top ten hold 2.5% to 3%. Specimen: PBMCs. Receptor source: a man aged 25-45 years in good health and CMV-seronegative. The CDR3 runs from the conserved cysteine through the conserved F or W. The order of the fields is CDR3 protein, CDR3 length, J gene, V gene.

CASSSLLLAGEETQYF 16 TRBJ2-5 TRBV7-7
CASSIVGGNTDTQYF 15 TRBJ2-3 TRBV19
CASSLGFGDTDTQYF 15 TRBJ2-3 TRBV5-4
CASSQVSGGIGGGRFF 16 TRBJ2-1 TRBV4-1
CASSLDAGSTEAFF 14 TRBJ1-1 TRBV5-1
CASSPHRGGQAGNTIYF 17 TRBJ1-3 TRBV7-6
CASSRKGATEAFF 13 TRBJ1-1 TRBV27
CASSKTGPTSEKLFF 15 TRBJ1-4 TRBV28
CASSSMTVYEQYF 13 TRBJ2-7 TRBV28
CASSYQSAGGSYEQYF 16 TRBJ2-7 TRBV7-2
CASSVQGNYGYTF 13 TRBJ1-2 TRBV9
CAWSNRRDYGYTF 13 TRBJ1-2 TRBV30
CASSQGWSTNEKLFF 15 TRBJ1-4 TRBV4-1
CASGLATGGRVYNEQFF 17 TRBJ2-1 TRBV12-5
CSVDGGNEQFF 11 TRBJ2-1 TRBV29-1
CASSTSRGNNEQFF 14 TRBJ2-1 TRBV7-6
CATSRYTDPATF 12 TRBJ1-2 TRBV15
CASSSITGTRPYEQYF 16 TRBJ2-7 TRBV11-2
CASSSQGRVGDTQYF 15 TRBJ2-3 TRBV5-1
CASSFYPPGVVNTEAFF 17 TRBJ1-1 TRBV11-2
CASSHPVRGGDYGYTF 16 TRBJ1-2 TRBV7-8
CSVDRDRVVYTF 12 TRBJ1-2 TRBV29-1
CASSLGLAKMTPQSSQYF 18 TRBJ2-5 TRBV7-8
CASSPTTGLRGNTIYF 16 TRBJ1-3 TRBV7-6
CASSSPSYEQYF 12 TRBJ2-7 TRBV6-6
CASSGVAGGDNEQFF 15 TRBJ2-1 TRBV7-9
CASRLGGNYGYTF 13 TRBJ1-2 TRBV28
CASSVAIRAGGRDSYNEQFF 20 TRBJ2-1 TRBV9
CASSVYPREGNTEAFF 16 TRBJ1-1 TRBV19
CASSRDSYGYTF 12 TRBJ1-2 TRBV6-5
CASSIAIRTGRGYGYTF 17 TRBJ1-2 TRBV19
CAIRKTQGQGENYGYTF 17 TRBJ1-2 TRBV10-3
CASSRRLAGGGTDTQYF 17 TRBJ2-3 TRBV7-6
CASSLGGARGYTF 13 TRBJ1-2 TRBV27
CASSLVAGGSSYEQYF 16 TRBJ2-7 TRBV7-2
CSALRQPNTEAFF 13 TRBJ1-1 TRBV29-1
CSARTGYGYTF 11 TRBJ1-2 TRBV20-1
CASSSGKRGYQETQYF 16 TRBJ2-5 TRBV5-4
CASSIRTANEKLFF 14 TRBJ1-4 TRBV7-9
CASMVRGQGNAEAFF 15 TRBJ1-1 TRBV2
CASSLSQGPLTDTQYF 16 TRBJ2-3 TRBV11-1
CASRLAGDAGELFF 14 TRBJ2-2 TRBV6-4
CASSRGGVLSSTGANVLTF 19 TRBJ2-6 TRBV4-3
CASSPRGRGGSSYNEQFF 18 TRBJ2-1 TRBV7-7
CASSYFIRGHREKLFF 16 TRBJ1-4 TRBV6-6
CASSLGVTGGQTGELFF 17 TRBJ2-2 TRBV5-1
CASSLGGSGSRNEQFF 16 TRBJ2-1 TRBV7-9
CSVDRGQGDRAYTF 14 TRBJ1-2 TRBV29-1
CASSSGQSQETQYF 14 TRBJ2-5 TRBV28
CASSQDLSRLNTEAFF 16 TRBJ1-1 TRBV4-3
CASSAPGARPLHF 13 TRBJ1-6 TRBV5-8
CASSLSVAGDYGYTF 15 TRBJ1-2 TRBV7-2
CASSFSRVAEAFF 13 TRBJ1-1 TRBV28
CASSRRDRGRDTQYF 15 TRBJ2-3 TRBV7-2